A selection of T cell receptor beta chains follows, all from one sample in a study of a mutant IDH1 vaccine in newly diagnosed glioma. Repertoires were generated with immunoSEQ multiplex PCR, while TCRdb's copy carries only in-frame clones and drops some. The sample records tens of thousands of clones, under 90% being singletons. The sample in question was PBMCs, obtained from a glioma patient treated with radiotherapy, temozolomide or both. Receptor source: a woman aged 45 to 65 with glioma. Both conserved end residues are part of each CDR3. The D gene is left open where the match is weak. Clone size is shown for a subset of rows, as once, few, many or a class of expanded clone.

CDR3: CASTDTVNTGELFF
DNA: TGCGCCAGCACCGACACAGTGAACACCGGGGAGCTGTTTTTT
D: .
V: TRBV23-1
J: TRBJ2-2
size: .

CDR3: CASSLAQGSYGYTF
DNA: TGTGCCAGCAGCTTGGCCCAGGGAAGCTATGGCTACACCTTC
D: .
V: TRBV5-4
J: TRBJ1-2
size: few

CDR3: CASSFGGPDASPLHF
DNA: TGTGCCAGCAGTTTTGGGGGCCCTGATGCTTCACCCCTCCACTTT
D: .
V: TRBV28
J: TRBJ1-6
size: once

CDR3: CASSFNRANYGYTF
DNA: TGTGCCAGCAGCTTCAACAGAGCTAACTATGGCTACACCTTC
D: .
V: TRBV7-2
J: TRBJ1-2
size: .

CDR3: CASSLLGTEETQYF
DNA: TGTGCCAGCAGCCTCCTCGGCACAGAAGAGACCCAGTACTTC
D: .
V: TRBV14
J: TRBJ2-5
size: .

CDR3: CASSVEASEETQYF
DNA: TGTGCCAGCAGCGTAGAAGCTAGCGAGGAGACCCAGTACTTC
D: .
V: TRBV9
J: TRBJ2-5
size: .

CDR3: CASSLEGGFDTEAFF
DNA: TGTGCCAGCAGCTTGGAGGGGGGTTTCGACACTGAAGCTTTCTTT
D: .
V: TRBV5-4
J: TRBJ1-1
size: .

CDR3: CASSLGAVEEAFF
DNA: TGTGCCAGCAGCTTAGGTGCAGTCGAGGAAGCTTTCTTT
D: .
V: TRBV7-2
J: TRBJ1-1
size: few

CDR3: CASSISSPGWTEAFF
DNA: TGTGCCAGTAGTATATCTTCTCCAGGGTGGACTGAAGCTTTCTTT
D: .
V: TRBV19
J: TRBJ1-1
size: .

CDR3: CASSQGTDRYTEAFF
DNA: TGCGCCAGCAGCCAGGGAACAGACCGATACACTGAAGCTTTCTTT
D: .
V: TRBV4-3
J: TRBJ1-1
size: few

CDR3: CASSTPPGGYTF
DNA: TGTGCCAGTAGTACCCCCCCGGGTGGCTACACCTTC
D: .
V: TRBV19
J: TRBJ1-2
size: .

CDR3: CASSQYDLWRNEQFF
DNA: TGTGCCAGCAGCCAATATGACCTTTGGAGGAATGAGCAGTTCTTC
D: .
V: TRBV14
J: TRBJ2-1
size: .

CDR3: CASSSTGYTEAFF
DNA: TGTGCCAGCAGCTCAACAGGGTACACTGAAGCTTTCTTT
D: .
V: TRBV7-6
J: TRBJ1-1
size: .

CDR3: CASKRGDGPSGANVLTF
DNA: TGTGCCAGTAAAAGGGGGGACGGGCCCTCTGGGGCCAACGTCCTGACTTTC
D: .
V: TRBV19
J: TRBJ2-6
size: .

CDR3: CASSYGQGEQYF
DNA: TGTGCCAGCAGCTATGGACAGGGTGAGCAGTACTTC
D: TRBD1
V: TRBV7-3
J: TRBJ2-7
size: .

CDR3: CASQTNLRNTIYF
DNA: TGTGCCAGCCAGACCAACCTTCGAAACACCATATATTTT
D: .
V: TRBV7-2
J: TRBJ1-3
size: .

CDR3: CAIRSDRGDYGYTF
DNA: TGTGCCATCAGAAGTGACCGAGGGGACTATGGCTACACCTTC
D: .
V: TRBV10-3
J: TRBJ1-2
size: .

CDR3: CASSPTGGHQPQHF
DNA: TGTGCCAGCTCACCGACAGGGGGGCATCAGCCCCAGCATTTT
D: TRBD1
V: TRBV18
J: TRBJ1-5
size: .

CDR3: CASIGVVGTEAFF
DNA: TGTGCCAGCATTGGGGTAGTAGGCACTGAAGCTTTCTTT
D: .
V: TRBV2
J: TRBJ1-1
size: .

CDR3: CASSFDSRNSPLHF
DNA: TGTGCCAGCAGTTTCGACAGTAGGAATTCACCCCTCCACTTT
D: .
V: TRBV5-6
J: TRBJ1-6
size: .

CDR3: CASLAGGFNQPQHF
DNA: TGTGCCAGTCTAGCCGGGGGGTTCAATCAGCCCCAGCATTTT
D: .
V: TRBV6-1
J: TRBJ1-5
size: .

CDR3: CASSSWGGITEAFF
DNA: TGTGCCAGCAGTTCCTGGGGGGGCATCACTGAAGCTTTCTTT
D: .
V: TRBV5-6
J: TRBJ1-1
size: .

CDR3: CASSQWGMGGTDTQYF
DNA: TGTGCCAGCAGCCAGTGGGGGATGGGTGGCACAGATACGCAGTATTTT
D: .
V: TRBV7-2
J: TRBJ2-3
size: once

CDR3: CASSLSAGDSPLHF
DNA: TGTGCCAGCAGCTTAAGTGCCGGGGATTCACCCCTCCACTTT
D: .
V: TRBV7-9
J: TRBJ1-6
size: few

CDR3: CASSYSKGARYGYTF
DNA: TGTGCCAGCAGTTACTCGAAAGGGGCGCGGTATGGCTACACCTTC
D: .
V: TRBV6-5
J: TRBJ1-2
size: once

CDR3: CASSPDPNTQYF
DNA: TGTGCCAGCAGCCCCGACCCCAATACGCAGTATTTT
D: .
V: TRBV5-4
J: TRBJ2-3
size: .

CDR3: CASSESGLAGSPSYNEQFF
DNA: TGTGCCAGCAGTGAAAGTGGGCTAGCGGGGAGTCCCTCCTACAATGAGCAGTTCTTC
D: TRBD2
V: TRBV2
J: TRBJ2-1
size: .

CDR3: CASRPDRGTEQYF
DNA: TGTGCCAGCAGACCCGACAGGGGAACCGAGCAGTACTTC
D: TRBD1
V: TRBV5-4
J: TRBJ2-7
size: once

CDR3: CASSLSGEIWKAFF
DNA: TGCGCCAGCAGCTTGTCTGGGGAAATCTGGAAAGCTTTCTTT
D: .
V: TRBV5-1
J: TRBJ1-1
size: .

CDR3: CASSSGTGTGNTEAFF
DNA: TGTGCCAGCAGTTCGGGAACCGGGACAGGGAACACTGAAGCTTTCTTT
D: TRBD1
V: TRBV27
J: TRBJ1-1
size: .

CDR3: CASIGWGTNTEAFF
DNA: TGTGCCAGCATTGGTTGGGGGACGAACACTGAAGCTTTCTTT
D: .
V: TRBV6-5
J: TRBJ1-1
size: .

CDR3: CASSPPRETQYF
DNA: TGTGCCAGCAGCCCCCCCAGAGAGACCCAGTACTTC
D: .
V: TRBV7-9
J: TRBJ2-5
size: .

CDR3: CSVEEGGGGYTF
DNA: TGCAGCGTTGAAGAGGGCGGGGGTGGCTACACCTTC
D: .
V: TRBV29-1
J: TRBJ1-2
size: .

CDR3: CASIQGYTEAFF
DNA: TGTGCCAGCATACAGGGGTACACTGAAGCTTTCTTT
D: TRBD1
V: TRBV2
J: TRBJ1-1
size: .

CDR3: CASSSWTAFTYEQYF
DNA: TGTGCCAGCAGCTCGTGGACAGCTTTTACCTACGAGCAGTACTTC
D: .
V: TRBV7-9
J: TRBJ2-7
size: .

CDR3: CASSLMQTEAFF
DNA: TGTGCCAGCAGCTTAATGCAGACTGAAGCTTTCTTT
D: .
V: TRBV7-2
J: TRBJ1-1
size: .

CDR3: CASSRDSFYEQYF
DNA: TGTGCCAGCAGTCGGGACAGCTTCTACGAGCAGTACTTC
D: TRBD1
V: TRBV27
J: TRBJ2-7
size: .

CDR3: CASSRGDNTEAFF
DNA: TGTGCCAGCAGCAGGGGGGATAACACTGAAGCTTTCTTT
D: TRBD1
V: TRBV27
J: TRBJ1-1
size: .

CDR3: CASSLDLRGRRAETQYF
DNA: TGTGCCAGCAGCTTAGATCTTAGGGGCAGAAGGGCGGAGACCCAGTACTTC
D: .
V: TRBV11-2
J: TRBJ2-5
size: .

CDR3: CASSPGTGSEKLFF
DNA: TGTGCCAGCAGCCCGGGGACAGGGAGTGAAAAACTGTTTTTT
D: TRBD1
V: TRBV7-9
J: TRBJ1-4
size: .

CDR3: CATNRGQGGNQPQHF
DNA: TGTGCCACCAATCGGGGGCAGGGGGGCAATCAGCCCCAGCATTTT
D: TRBD1
V: TRBV27
J: TRBJ1-5
size: .

CDR3: CASSSPASGRQETQYF
DNA: TGCGCCAGCAGCTCGCCCGCCTCAGGGAGGCAGGAGACCCAGTACTTC
D: .
V: TRBV4-1
J: TRBJ2-5
size: .

CDR3: CSAAGDRASYEQYF
DNA: TGCAGCGCCGCTGGGGACAGGGCCTCCTACGAGCAGTACTTC
D: TRBD1
V: TRBV29-1
J: TRBJ2-7
size: .

CDR3: CASSPVRGGPSDTQYF
DNA: TGCGCCAGCAGCCCGGTGCGGGGGGGCCCGTCAGATACGCAGTATTTT
D: TRBD2
V: TRBV4-1
J: TRBJ2-3
size: .

CDR3: CASSLGAVSSYNSPLHF
DNA: TGTGCCAGCAGCTTGGGGGCCGTTAGCTCCTATAATTCACCCCTCCACTTT
D: .
V: TRBV5-5
J: TRBJ1-6
size: .

CDR3: CASSLGSKGGNQPQHF
DNA: TGTGCCAGCAGCTTGGGATCAAAAGGGGGCAATCAGCCCCAGCATTTT
D: .
V: TRBV5-8
J: TRBJ1-5
size: once

CDR3: CASSLGGQEAFF
DNA: TGTGCCAGCAGTCTAGGGGGACAGGAAGCTTTCTTT
D: TRBD1
V: TRBV6-5
J: TRBJ1-1
size: .

CDR3: CASSLGQGAEQPQHF
DNA: TGCGCCAGCAGCTTGGGACAGGGGGCCGAGCAGCCCCAGCATTTT
D: TRBD1
V: TRBV5-1
J: TRBJ1-5
size: .

CDR3: CASSLDDRGAYGYTF
DNA: TGTGCCAGCAGCTTGGACGACAGGGGTGCCTATGGCTACACCTTC
D: TRBD1
V: TRBV7-6
J: TRBJ1-2
size: .